These 14 T cell receptor beta chains share one sample of origin, sequenced in a study of cytomegalovirus exposure and HLA in healthy donors. This PCR relied on a set of 60 Vbeta primers and 13 Jbeta primers. Sequencing was performed with immunoSEQ multiplex PCR; in TCRdb, only in-frame clones are kept and a portion is missing. The sample gives approximately 190,000 clones, more than 60% of which show up once; approximately 2% is in the top ten. Specimen: PBMCs. The source of these receptors is a woman in her thirties in good health and CMV-seropositive.

About this clone itself: This same CDR3 is encoded by further DNA sequences in the sample. V and J are TRBV7-9 and TRBJ1-2; tentatively, D is TRBD1 (6 bases). The CDR3 is 13 residues long. V lost 1 base and J 3 bases, leaving 6 bases between the germline ends. Germline V gene lookup returns CDR1 SEHNR and CDR2 FQNEAQ (reference sequence). CDR3 sequence reads: CASSLDRDYGYTF. The CDR3 DNA reads TGTGCCAGCAGCTTAGACAGGGACTATGGCTACACCTTC.

This chain connects TRBV30 to TRBJ2-1; D gene unclear. This CDR3 region has 13 residues. Deletions cut 1 base from V and 3 bases from J, with 7 bases between. Germline V gene sequence: CDR1 GTSNPN, CDR2 SVGIG (reference sequence). The CDR3 is CAWSASYYNEQFF. CDR3 DNA sequence: TGTGCCTGGAGTGCCTCCTACTACAATGAGCAGTTCTTC.

V usage is TRBV5-1 and J usage is TRBJ2-7; perhaps TRBD1 as D (5 bases). Looked up from germline, CDR1 is SGHRS and CDR2 is YFSETQ. The CDR3 is 15 residues long. V dropped 4 bases and J dropped 2 bases, with 16 bases sitting between them. The chain's CDR3 is CASSTDGRGPYEQYF. The CDR3 DNA follows: TGCGCCAGCAGCACCGACGGAAGGGGCCCCTACGAGCAGTACTTC.

The CDR3 is CASSHPPSGVLTF. CDR3 bases: TGTGCCAGCAGCCACCCTCCTTCAGGCGTCCTGACTTTC. The chain links TRBV4-2 to TRBJ2-6; D gene unclear. V lost 3 bases, J lost 12 bases, and 12 bases lay in between. Germline CDR1 is LGHNA and CDR2 is YNFKEQ. CDR3 size: 13 residues.

The rearrangement joins TRBV5-1 to TRBJ2-7, with 11 bases matching TRBD2. Germline loops: CDR1 SGHRS, CDR2 YFSETQ. J gave up 2 bases and V 4 bases, and 8 bases lay outside the gene matches. This CDR3 has 16 amino acids. The CDR3 coding sequence is TGCGCCAGCAGCCCGTGGACTAGCGGGTCCCCCTACGAGCAGTACTTC. Encoded protein: CASSPWTSGSPYEQYF.

This chain links TRBV21-1 with TRBJ1-4. TRBV21-1 counts as a pseudogene. The CDR3 sequence is 18 residues long. CDR3 coding DNA: TGTGCCAGCAGCAAAGTTGGCGGAAAGCCAGCAACTAATGAAAAACTGTTTTTT. Amino acid sequence: CASSKVGGKPATNEKLFF.

The chain joins TRBV19 to TRBJ1-2; the match to TRBD1 covers 7 bases. J gave up 5 bases and V 1 base, and 7 bases lay outside the gene matches. This CDR3 spans 15 amino acids. In germline, CDR1 is LNHDA, CDR2 SQIVND (reference sequence). The CDR3 DNA reads TGTGCCAGTAGTATAGGAGGGGGCAGGGGTTATGGCTACACCTTC. Protein product: CASSIGGGRGYGYTF.

Details on this clone: The junction shows a germline mismatch at one end, possibly a read error. The CDR3, as DNA: TGTGCTAGCAGCGCGTTGGGGGGTATCGAGCAGTACTTC. Its protein product is CASSALGGIEQYF. The chain combines TRBV7-7 with TRBJ2-7, with D possibly matching TRBD2 (6 bases). Germline values: CDR1 SSHAT, CDR2 FNYEAQ (reference sequence). The CDR3 is made up of 13 amino acids. Using reference TRBV7-7 and TRBJ2-7 for the parts outside the CDR3, the full variable domain is GAGVSQSPRYKVTKRGQDVTLRCDPISSHATLYWYQQALGQGPEFLTYFNYEAQPDKSGLPSDRFSAERPEGSISTLTIQRTEQRDSAMYRCASSALGGIEQYFGPGTRLTVT.

The V call is TRBV19, the J call TRBJ2-5; D is unclear. TRBJ2-7 explains the end of the DNA better; the J call may be wrong. This CDR3 spans 11 amino acids. CDR1 is LNHDA and CDR2 is SQIVND in the germline V gene (reference sequence). As DNA, the CDR3 is TGTGCCAGTAGTATAGGCTACGAGCAGTACTTC. Its protein product is CASSIGYEQYF.

This chain links TRBV19 with TRBJ1-1; tentative D call: TRBD1 (6 bases). The CDR3 has 13 residues. The V and J ends lost 9 bases and 0 bases respectively, with 11 bases between them. Germline V gene data show CDR1 as LNHDA and CDR2 as SQIVND (reference sequence). The chain's CDR3 is CASGGTLNTEAFF. The CDR3 DNA sequence: TGTGCCAGCGGGGGGACACTGAACACTGAAGCTTTCTTT.

The CDR3 DNA follows: TGTGCCAGTAGCCAACAGGGGCTAGGTTCTGAAGCTTTCTTT. Its translation is CASSQQGLGSEAFF. This chain connects TRBV19 to TRBJ1-1; 7 bases match TRBD1. CDR1 and CDR2 (germline): LNHDA, SQIVND (reference sequence). The V gene end was trimmed by 6 bases and the J gene end by 6 bases; junction bases not matched to a gene: 10. This CDR3 region has 14 residues. Full variable domain (outside the CDR3, taken from reference TRBV19 and TRBJ1-1): DGGITQSPKYLFRKEGQNVTLSCEQNLNHDAMYWYRQDPGQGLRLIYYSQIVNDFQKGDIAEGYSVSREKKESFPLTVTSAQKNPTAFYLCASSQQGLGSEAFFGQGTRLTVV.

V is TRBV15 and J is TRBJ2-7; tentative D call: TRBD1 (6 bases). Germline-derived CDR1 and CDR2 are LNHNV and YYDKDF (reference sequence). The CDR3 loop spans 14 amino acids. V was clipped by 6 bases and J by 2 bases, with 14 bases between them. The CDR3 sequence is CATRGGLGTYEQYF. As DNA, the CDR3 is TGTGCCACCAGAGGGGGATTGGGTACCTACGAGCAGTACTTC.

J is TRBJ1-1 and V is TRBV20-1; TRBD1 might be the D (5 bases). CDR1 and CDR2 (germline): DFQATT, SNEGSKA (reference sequence). CDR3 size: 11 residues. This CDR3 is CGGSIFTEAFF. CDR3 in DNA: TGCGGGGGGAGCATTTTCACTGAAGCTTTCTTT.

The chain employs TRBV9 and TRBJ1-1; 7 nucleotides agree with TRBD1. This CDR3 comprises 13 residues. The ends lost 0 bases at V and 11 bases at J; junction bases unmatched: 7. The germline V gene encodes CDR1 SGDLS and CDR2 YYNGEE. CDR3 sequence: CASSVATTGRAFF. The CDR3 DNA sequence: TGTGCCAGCAGCGTAGCTACGACAGGGAGGGCTTTCTTT.